The 14 T cell receptor beta chains below were found in one sample sequenced in a study of T cells in Graves' hyperthyroidism and ophthalmopathy. Amplification of TCR beta CDR3 regions used RNA as the template. Researchers ran a first-round RT-PCR on the TCR CDR3 using the HTBI primer set. TCRdb re-called the multiplex PCR reads with MiXCR, one entry per CDR3 protein. The repertoire holds 350,000 to 450,000 distinct CDR3 sequences, with approximately 18% as singletons. Sequencing used blood. The receptors come from a woman aged 25 to 39 with Graves' hyperthyroidism that later progressed to Graves' ophthalmopathy.

This clonotype was recorded many times. The V and J genes are TRBV3-1 and TRBJ2-5; no clear D. V was pared by 1 base and J by 4 bases, with 4 bases between. Per the germline V gene, CDR1 is LGHDT and CDR2 is YNNKEL (reference sequence). The CDR3 length is 12 residues. The CDR3 DNA sequence: TGTGCCAGCAGCCAAGCAGGAGAGACCCAGTACTTC. Its translation is CASSQAGETQYF.

This clonotype has a count of ten or more. This chain links TRBV2 with TRBJ2-5; 8 nucleotides line up with TRBD2. Losses at the gene ends were 3 bases for V and 1 base for J; bases not matched to a gene: 4. CDR3 size: 15 residues. Germline CDR1 SNHLY, CDR2 FYNNEI. CDR3 coding DNA: TGTGCCAGCAGTGAGATAGCGGGATCCCAAGAGACCCAGTACTTC. Amino acid sequence: CASSEIAGSQETQYF.

This clonotype was recorded a few times. The chain has TRBV4-1 and TRBJ1-3; D is unclear. With 0 bases removed from V and 3 bases from J, the gap between germline ends came to 12 bases. The CDR3 is 16 amino acids. Germline V gene data show CDR1 as MGHRA and CDR2 as YSYEKL. The CDR3 is CASSQEIMGGGNTIYF. CDR3 nucleotide sequence: TGCGCCAGCAGCCAAGAGATTATGGGTGGTGGAAACACCATATATTTT.

This clonotype appeared many times. The rearrangement joins TRBV29-1 to TRBJ2-3, with 14 bases identical to TRBD2. This CDR3 has 16 residues. Looked up from germline, CDR1 is SQVTM and CDR2 is ANQGSEA. V shed 7 bases and J 1 base; nucleotides not matched to a gene: 7. CDR3 DNA: TGCAGCGCTGGACTAGCGGGGGGAACCCGCACAGATACGCAGTATTTT. It is translated as CSAGLAGGTRTDTQYF.

In DNA form, the CDR3 reads TGTGCCAGCAGCGTAGCTCTCGGGGAGCTGTTTTTT. Its protein product is CASSVALGELFF. V usage is TRBV9 and J usage is TRBJ2-2; D call uncertain. Germline CDR1 reads SGDLS; CDR2 reads YYNGEE. CDR3 length: 12 residues. The ends were cut back, 0 bases at V and 7 bases at J, with 4 bases in the middle.

As concerns this clonotype: One end of the junction does not line up with germline, which may come from a read error. V is TRBV7-2 and J is TRBJ1-2; D uncertain. The CDR3 is made up of 14 amino acids. Germline V CDR1 and CDR2: SGHTA, FQGNSA. The CDR3 sequence: CASSRAAENYDYTF. Here the CDR3 DNA reads TGTGCCAGCAGCCGGGCGGCGGAGAACTATGACTACACCTTC. Combining the CDR3 with reference TRBV7-2 and TRBJ1-2 gives the whole variable domain GAGVSQSPSNKVTEKGKDVELRCDPISGHTALYWYRQSLGQGLEFLIYFQGNSAPDKSGLPSDRFSAERTGGSVSTLTIQRTQQEDSAVYLCASSRAAENYDYTFGSGTRLTVV.

This clonotype was counted ten times or more. V is TRBV11-2 and J is TRBJ2-4, with 8 bases aligning to TRBD2. The CDR3 loop spans 17 amino acids. V lost 5 bases to trimming and J lost 0 bases; unmatched junction nucleotides: 9. The germline V gene encodes CDR1 SGHAT and CDR2 FQNNGV. In DNA form, the CDR3 reads TGTGCCAGCAGCCTAGGGGTAGCGGGACTAGCCAAAAACATTCAGTACTTC. Amino acids: CASSLGVAGLAKNIQYF. Drawing the rest from reference TRBV11-2 and TRBJ2-4, the complete variable domain is EAGVAQSPRYKIIEKRQSVAFWCNPISGHATLYWYQQILGQGPKLLIQFQNNGVVDDSQLPKDRFSAERLKGVDSTLKIQPAKLEDSAVYLCASSLGVAGLAKNIQYFGAGTRLSVL.

The chain links TRBV12-3 or TRBV12-4 to TRBJ1-1, with D unclear. V lost 3 bases and J lost 4, with 9 bases in between. The CDR3 spans 13 residues. The CDR3 reads CASSLSLTTEAFF. Here the CDR3 DNA reads TGTGCCAGCAGTTTGAGTTTGACCACTGAAGCTTTCTTT.

The sample holds a few counts of this clonotype. V is TRBV28 and J is TRBJ2-4; tentative D call: TRBD2 (5 bases). Germline V gene sequence: CDR1 MDHEN, CDR2 SYDVKM. The CDR3 totals 16 residues. Trimming removed 5 bases from V and 1 base from J, with 15 bases in between. CDR3 sequence reads: CASSLDPRDAKNIQYF. In DNA, the CDR3 is TGTGCCAGCAGTCTGGACCCCCGGGATGCCAAAAACATTCAGTACTTC.

This clonotype was seen at least ten times. V and J are TRBV27 and TRBJ1-4, with a weak D call TRBD1 (5 bases). The germline CDR1 and CDR2 sequences are MNHEY and SMNVEV (reference sequence). Trimming removed 6 bases at V and 0 bases at J, with 17 bases between. This CDR3 is built from 17 residues. The DNA for the CDR3 is TGTGCCAGCAGCCTAGCCGGGACGGGAGCAACTAATGAAAAACTGTTTTTT. Translating gives CASSLAGTGATNEKLFF.

The chain uses TRBV12-3 or TRBV12-4 and TRBJ2-3; D not resolved. The length of the CDR3 is 14 residues. Trimming left V 2 bases short and J 5 bases short, with 11 bases between. The CDR3 region is CASSLLAAEDTQYF. CDR3 coding DNA: TGTGCCAGCAGTTTATTGGCGGCAGAAGATACGCAGTATTTT.

There are a few counts of this clonotype. The chain uses TRBV5-4 and TRBJ2-1; the match to TRBD2 covers 8 bases. CDR1 and CDR2 from the germline V gene are SGHNT and YYREEE (reference sequence). The V and J ends lost 1 base and 9 bases, in that order; junction bases with no gene match: 3. The CDR3 runs 13 residues. CDR3 in amino acids: CASSLPGGGEQFF. Here the CDR3 DNA reads TGTGCCAGCAGCTTGCCGGGAGGGGGTGAGCAGTTCTTC.

This clonotype was detected ten times or more. The chain has TRBV20-1 and TRBJ2-7; 9 nucleotides line up with TRBD1. Per germline, CDR1 DFQATT and CDR2 SNEGSKA (reference sequence). The CDR3 runs 16 residues. The ends lost 3 bases at V and 0 bases at J; junction bases unmatched: 9. CDR3 nucleotide sequence: TGCAGTGCTAGTTCCCCCTGGGACAGGGACTCCTACGAGCAGTACTTC. Amino acid sequence: CSASSPWDRDSYEQYF.

This clonotype was observed a few times. The chain employs TRBV6-1 and TRBJ2-5; D call uncertain. The length of the CDR3 is 15 residues. CDR1 and CDR2 from the germline V gene are MNHNS and SASEGT. V lost 6 bases, J lost 5 bases, and 19 bases lay in between. CDR3 sequence (DNA): TGTGCCAGCAGGAGCGAAATGACCCGTTGGGAGACCCAGTACTTC. This translates into CASRSEMTRWETQYF.